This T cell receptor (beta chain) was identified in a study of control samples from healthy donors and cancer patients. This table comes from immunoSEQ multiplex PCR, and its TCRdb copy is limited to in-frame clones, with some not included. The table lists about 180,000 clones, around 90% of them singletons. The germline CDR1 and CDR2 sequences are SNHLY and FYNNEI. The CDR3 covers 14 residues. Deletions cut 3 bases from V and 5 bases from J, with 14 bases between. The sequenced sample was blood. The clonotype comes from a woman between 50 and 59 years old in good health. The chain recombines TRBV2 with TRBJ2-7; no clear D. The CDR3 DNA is TGTGCCAGCAGTGAGGGTTTCCAGACCGACGAGCAGTACTTC. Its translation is CASSEGFQTDEQYF.